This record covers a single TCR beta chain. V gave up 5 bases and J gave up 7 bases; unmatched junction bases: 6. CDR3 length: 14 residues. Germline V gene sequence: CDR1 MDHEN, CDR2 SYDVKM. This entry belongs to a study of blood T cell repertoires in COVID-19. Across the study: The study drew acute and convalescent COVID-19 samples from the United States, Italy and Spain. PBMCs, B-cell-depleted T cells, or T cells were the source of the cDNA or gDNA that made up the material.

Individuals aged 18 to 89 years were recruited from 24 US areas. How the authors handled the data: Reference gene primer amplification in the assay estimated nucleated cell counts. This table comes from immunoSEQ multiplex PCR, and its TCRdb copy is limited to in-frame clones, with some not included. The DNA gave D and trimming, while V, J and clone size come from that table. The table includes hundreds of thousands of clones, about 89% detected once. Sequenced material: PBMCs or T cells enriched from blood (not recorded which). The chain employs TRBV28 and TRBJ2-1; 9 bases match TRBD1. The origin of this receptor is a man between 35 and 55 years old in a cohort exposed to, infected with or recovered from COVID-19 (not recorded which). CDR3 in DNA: TGTGCCAGCAGTCTACAGGGGGCCTCAAATGAGCAGTTCTTC. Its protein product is CASSLQGASNEQFF.